The 15 T cell receptor beta chains presented below share a single source sample, sequenced in a study of technical replicates of blood from a handful of donors. This table comes from immunoSEQ multiplex PCR, and its TCRdb copy is limited to in-frame clones, with some not included. This table holds around 65,000 clones, around 86% found once. Sample: PBMCs. Source of these receptors: a human donor in good health. Some clones in this sample may be carry-over from other donors' samples.

This clone showed up just once. The gene calls are TRBV14 and TRBJ2-2; possibly TRBD2 for D (7 bases). The V end lost 1 base, the J end lost 6 bases, and 12 bases lay between the germline ends. The CDR3 has 15 residues. Germline CDR1 and CDR2: SGHDN and FVKESK. The CDR3 is CASSQGFGGPGELFF. The CDR3 DNA is TGTGCCAGCAGCCAAGGTTTCGGGGGGCCCGGGGAGCTGTTTTTT. Filled out from reference TRBV14 and TRBJ2-2, the complete variable domain reads EAGVTQFPSHSVIEKGQTVTLRCDPISGHDNLYWYRRVMGKEIKFLLHFVKESKQDESGMPNNRFLAERTGGTYSTLKVQPAELEDSGVYFCASSQGFGGPGELFFGEGSRLTVL.

V gene TRBV13 combines with J gene TRBJ2-2; TRBD2 aligns across 11 bases. The CDR3 is made up of 14 amino acids. The trim removed 6 bases at V and 6 bases at J, leaving 3 bases unmatched. Germline V gene data show CDR1 as PRHDT and CDR2 as FYEKMQ (reference sequence). The chain's CDR3 is CASSQGLAAGELFF. DNA of the CDR3: TGTGCCAGCAGTCAGGGACTAGCGGCCGGGGAGCTGTTTTTT.

The V gene is TRBV9, the J gene TRBJ1-6; D might be TRBD1 (5 bases). The germline gives CDR1 SGDLS, CDR2 YYNGEE. This CDR3 is built from 12 residues. Trimming pared 4 bases from V and 11 bases from J, leaving 10 bases between. The CDR3, as DNA: TGTGCCAGCAGCCCCGCAGGGCCACCCCTCCACTTT. This sequence encodes CASSPAGPPLHF.

The chain couples TRBV9 to TRBJ1-6; TRBD1 is a possible D gene (6 bases). The V and J ends lost 0 bases and 6 bases respectively, with 16 bases between them. The germline V gene has CDR1 SGDLS and CDR2 YYNGEE. CDR3 length: 17 amino acids. The CDR3, as DNA: TGTGCCAGCAGCGTAGAACCGGGACAAAAGCGTAATTCACCCCTCCACTTT. Amino acid sequence: CASSVEPGQKRNSPLHF.

The rearrangement uses TRBV5-5 and TRBJ1-2, with 10 nucleotides matching TRBD1. V lost 2 bases to trimming and J lost 2 bases; unmatched junction nucleotides: 3. The germline CDR1 and CDR2 sequences are SGHKS and YYEKEE (reference sequence). The CDR3 runs to 15 residues. This chain's CDR3 is CASSFRDRGNYGYTF. In nucleotides, the CDR3 is TGTGCCAGCAGCTTCCGGGACAGGGGAAACTATGGCTACACCTTC.

J is TRBJ1-2 and V is TRBV5-6, with 9 bases aligning to TRBD1. Germline trimming cut 2 bases from V and 8 bases from J; bases unmatched to any gene: 4. The CDR3 consists of 13 residues. Germline V gives CDR1 SGHDT, CDR2 YYEEEE. The CDR3 DNA reads TGTGCCAGCAGCTTCCGGGACAGGGAGGGCTACACCTTC. Its translation is CASSFRDREGYTF.

V is TRBV19 and J is TRBJ2-7; D might be TRBD2 (5 bases). CDR3 length: 14 residues. The ends were cut back, 6 bases at V and 2 bases at J, with 14 bases in the middle. Germline CDR1 and CDR2: LNHDA and SQIVND (reference sequence). CDR3 DNA: TGTGCCAGTAGCGCCCCCGGACTTACCTACGAGCAGTACTTC. Residues: CASSAPGLTYEQYF. The full variable domain, in which reference TRBV19 and TRBJ2-7 provide the parts outside the CDR3, is DGGITQSPKYLFRKEGQNVTLSCEQNLNHDAMYWYRQDPGQGLRLIYYSQIVNDFQKGDIAEGYSVSREKKESFPLTVTSAQKNPTAFYLCASSAPGLTYEQYFGPGTRLTVT.

The chain joins TRBV6-5 to TRBJ1-5, with 9 bases identical to TRBD1. Germline V gives CDR1 MNHEY, CDR2 SVGAGI. V shed 6 bases, J shed 7 bases, and the junction held 7 bases outside the gene matches. The CDR3 has 14 residues. CDR3 region: CASSTGTGRQPQHF. The CDR3 DNA follows: TGTGCCAGCAGCACCGGGACAGGGAGACAGCCCCAGCATTTT.

The chain employs TRBV5-1 and TRBJ2-1, with 15 bases matching TRBD2. CDR1 SGHRS and CDR2 YFSETQ come from the germline V gene. This CDR3 has 18 amino acids. V trimming: 7 bases; J trimming: 7 bases; junction bases outside the gene matches: 15. CDR3 amino acids: CASAGPGTSGRMGNEQFF. The CDR3 DNA follows: TGCGCCAGCGCTGGTCCCGGGACTAGCGGGAGGATGGGAAATGAGCAGTTCTTC.

V gene TRBV27 combines with J gene TRBJ2-2; the D is unclear. V was pared by 4 bases and J by 6 bases, with 9 bases between. Germline V CDR1 and CDR2: MNHEY, SMNVEV (reference sequence). CDR3 size: 13 residues. The CDR3: CASSSHKPGELFF. CDR3 nucleotides: TGTGCCAGCAGTTCGCATAAGCCCGGGGAGCTGTTTTTT.

V usage is TRBV5-1 and J usage is TRBJ2-7, with D possibly matching TRBD1 (6 bases). The CDR3 extends over 12 amino acids. Deletions cut 4 bases from V and 3 bases from J, with 8 bases between. The germline V gene has CDR1 SGHRS and CDR2 YFSETQ. This chain's CDR3 is CASSEQGYEQYF. DNA of the CDR3: TGCGCCAGCAGCGAACAGGGCTACGAGCAGTACTTC.

This sequence joins TRBV29-1 and TRBJ1-2; D ambiguous. The CDR3 runs to 11 residues. V was trimmed by 8 bases and J by 0 bases, leaving 7 bases between them. The germline gives CDR1 SQVTM, CDR2 ANQGSEA. In DNA form, the CDR3 reads TGCAGCACAACAGCTAACTATGGCTACACCTTC. It yields the protein CSTTANYGYTF.

The table lists this clone with a count of one. The CDR3 DNA reads as TGCAGTGCTAGTACGGGGATTCTGGCTTTCTTT. Amino acids: CSASTGILAFF. This chain uses TRBV20-1 with TRBJ1-1; D uncertain. The V gene's germline CDR1 is DFQATT and CDR2 SNEGSKA (reference sequence). The CDR3 totals 11 residues. V dropped 3 bases and J dropped 11 bases, with 13 bases sitting between them.

The chain couples TRBV7-2 to TRBJ1-6; TRBD1 agrees at 10 bases. The trim removed 3 bases at V and 7 bases at J, leaving 3 bases unmatched. The germline gives CDR1 SGHTA, CDR2 FQGNSA. CDR3 length: 15 amino acids. The CDR3 DNA reads TGTGCCAGCAGCTTTGGACAGGGGGTAAATTCACCCCTCCACTTT. It encodes CASSFGQGVNSPLHF.

CDR3 DNA sequence: TGTGCCAGCAGCTCCCTCGCTATTAGCACAGATACGCAGTATTTT. Translation gives CASSSLAISTDTQYF. The rearrangement links TRBV11-2 to TRBJ2-3; the D is unclear. The CDR3 has 15 residues. V was clipped by 4 bases and J by 0 bases, with 11 bases between them. Germline V gene data show CDR1 as SGHAT and CDR2 as FQNNGV.